This TCR beta chain was recovered during a study of T cells in Graves' hyperthyroidism and ophthalmopathy. This clonotype has a count of ten or more. Trimming at V came to 5 bases and at J to 3 bases, leaving 5 bases not matched to a gene. The length of the CDR3 is 14 residues. Germline V CDR1 and CDR2: MGHDK, SYGVNS. What was amplified from RNA transcripts were TCR beta CDR3 regions. With the HTBI primer set, the TCR CDR3 went through a first round of RT-PCR. MiXCR, run by TCRdb on the multiplex PCR reads, gives a single entry per CDR3 protein. Of hundreds of thousands of distinct CDR3 sequences listed, about 13% are singletons.

Material: blood. The receptor was derived from a woman between 18 and 29 years old with Graves' hyperthyroidism. The gene calls are TRBV25-1 and TRBJ2-7; TRBD1 agrees at 9 bases. The CDR3 DNA follows: TGTGCCAGCAGTCCGGGACAGGGCCGCTACGAGCAGTACTTC. The encoded protein is CASSPGQGRYEQYF.